The next 22 T cell receptor beta chains were all read from a single sample in a study of T cell responses to AZD1222 COVID-19 vaccine. Here immunoSEQ multiplex PCR was the method, and the copy in TCRdb shows in-frame clones only, minus some. The table lists tens of thousands of clones, roughly nine tenths of them singletons, with 1% to 1.5% in the top ten. This specimen was peripheral blood, taken on day 0 of AZD1222 vaccination. The receptors derive from an adult in good health.

As DNA, the CDR3 is TGTGCCAGCAGCCCCGCAGCAGCTAGCGGGAGTTTTCGAGTAGGGGATGAGCAGTTCTTC. It encodes CASSPAAASGSFRVGDEQFF. The V and J genes are TRBV6-2 or TRBV6-3 and TRBJ2-1; 10 bases are a match to TRBD2. V was pared by 6 bases and J by 8 bases, with 25 bases of the junction left unmatched. This CDR3 comprises 20 residues. CDR1 is MNHEY, CDR2 SVGEGT, per germline.

This clone was counted a single time. This chain connects TRBV30 to TRBJ1-2; unclear D gene. CDR3 size: 11 residues. The germline V gene has CDR1 GTSNPN and CDR2 SVGIG (reference sequence). Trimming removed 0 bases from V and 8 bases from J, with 7 bases in between. Written as DNA, the CDR3 is TGTGCCTGGAGTGTAGGGTACGGCTACACCTTC. Translated: CAWSVGYGYTF.

The rearrangement links TRBV19 to TRBJ1-6; D might be TRBD1 (6 bases). The V end lost 8 bases, the J end lost 5 bases, and 16 bases lay between the germline ends. CDR1 LNHDA and CDR2 SQIVND come from the germline V gene (reference sequence). This CDR3 contains 15 residues. As DNA, the CDR3 is TGTGCCAGTCGAACGGGGACAACTAATAATTCACCCCTCCACTTT. It yields the protein CASRTGTTNNSPLHF.

The rearrangement uses TRBV11-2 and TRBJ2-7; D is undetermined. Trimming removed 2 bases from V and 4 bases from J, with 15 bases in between. The CDR3 covers 15 residues. Germline V gene lookup returns CDR1 SGHAT and CDR2 FQNNGV. The CDR3 loop reads CASSLISQSVYEQYF. CDR3 DNA: TGTGCCAGCAGCTTAATCTCCCAGTCAGTATACGAGCAGTACTTC.

The CDR3 sequence: CASVSNTEAFF. CDR3 sequence (DNA): TGCGCCAGCGTTTCTAACACTGAAGCTTTCTTT. The chain combines TRBV5-1 with TRBJ1-1, with D uncertain. V shed 7 bases and J shed 2 bases, with 6 bases lying between them. The CDR3 runs 11 residues. Germline V lookup: CDR1 SGHRS, CDR2 YFSETQ.

The CDR3 protein is CASLAGVDHEQYF. CDR3 bases: TGTGCCAGTTTGGCGGGAGTGGACCACGAGCAGTACTTC. This chain joins TRBV3-1 (or the pseudogene TRBV3-2) and TRBJ2-7, with 7 bases fitting TRBD2. The CDR3 totals 13 residues. The germline gives CDR1 LGHDT, CDR2 YNNKEL (reference sequence). The trim removed 9 bases at V and 5 bases at J, leaving 10 bases unmatched.

This chain connects TRBV5-1 to TRBJ2-5, with D possibly being TRBD1 (6 bases). The CDR3 has 14 residues. V was clipped by 4 bases and J by 5 bases, with 15 bases between them. The germline V gene encodes CDR1 SGHRS and CDR2 YFSETQ. Here the CDR3 reads CASSLSQGLETQYF. The CDR3 bases are TGCGCCAGCAGCCTTTCACAGGGCCTCGAGACCCAGTACTTC.

The chain carries TRBV27 and TRBJ2-2; D is unresolved. The germline gives CDR1 MNHEY, CDR2 SMNVEV (reference sequence). V was pared by 2 bases and J by 3 bases, with 7 bases between. The CDR3 is made up of 14 amino acids. CDR3 DNA sequence: TGTGCCAGCAGTTTAAACGGAGACACCGGGGAGCTGTTTTTT. As protein: CASSLNGDTGELFF.

In nucleotides, the CDR3 is TGTGCCAGCTCACCTACTGGAAACTACGAGCAGTACTTC. Translation: CASSPTGNYEQYF. The chain recombines TRBV18 with TRBJ2-7; the D is unclear. V was trimmed by 3 bases and J by 3 bases, leaving 9 bases between them. In germline, CDR1 is KGHSH, CDR2 LQKENI. This CDR3 is 13 amino acids long. Based on the CDR3 plus reference TRBV18 and TRBJ2-7, the full variable domain is NAGVMQNPRHLVRRRGQEARLRCSPMKGHSHVYWYRQLPEEGLKFMVYLQKENIIDESGMPKERFSAEFPKEGPSILRIQQVVRGDSAAYFCASSPTGNYEQYFGPGTRLTVT.

This clone was picked up a small number of times. J is TRBJ1-6 and V is TRBV6-6; the D is unclear. Trimming stripped 6 bases from V and 9 bases from J, with 15 bases between. The CDR3 has 14 amino acids. Per germline, CDR1 MNHNY and CDR2 SVGAGI (reference sequence). CDR3 residues: CASSTVFVPSPLHF. The DNA of the CDR3 is TGTGCCAGCAGCACCGTCTTTGTCCCTTCACCCCTCCACTTT.

The V call is TRBV7-8, the J call TRBJ1-2; the D gene is possibly TRBD1 (5 bases). This CDR3 is 16 amino acids long. Germline V gene data show CDR1 as SGHVS and CDR2 as FQNEAQ. Deletions cut 0 bases from V and 8 bases from J, with 19 bases between. In DNA, the CDR3 is TGTGCCAGCAGCTTAGCGACGCGGGGCTCCGCGGGAGGCTACACCTTC. Amino acids: CASSLATRGSAGGYTF.

V gene TRBV5-1 combines with J gene TRBJ2-7; 13 bases line up with TRBD2. In germline, CDR1 is SGHRS, CDR2 YFSETQ. The CDR3 spans 15 residues. J lost 1 base, V lost 3 bases, and 1 base had no gene match. The CDR3 protein is CASSWTSGGSYEQYF. The CDR3 DNA reads TGCGCCAGCAGCTGGACTAGCGGGGGTTCCTACGAGCAGTACTTC. The full variable domain, its missing parts supplied by reference TRBV5-1 and TRBJ2-7, is KAGVTQTPRYLIKTRGQQVTLSCSPISGHRSVSWYQQTPGQGLQFLFEYFSETQRNKGNFPGRFSGRQFSNSRSEMNVSTLELGDSALYLCASSWTSGGSYEQYFGPGTRLTVT.

About this clone itself: A junction end diverges from the germline sequence, so it may reflect a read error. This chain uses TRBV11-3 with TRBJ2-1; 8 nucleotides line up with TRBD2. The CDR3 spans 18 residues. CDR1 and CDR2 from the germline V gene are SGHNT and YENEEA. Here the CDR3 DNA reads TGTGCCAGCAGCTCGCTAGCGGGCGGGGGAAGCTCCTACAGTGAGCAGTTCTTC. Protein sequence: CASSSLAGGGSSYSEQFF.

The chain is built from TRBV5-1 and TRBJ2-3, with D unresolved. Between the trimmed V and J ends, which lost 1 base and 5 bases, there was a span of 5 bases. In germline, CDR1 is SGHRS, CDR2 YFSETQ. The CDR3 is 12 amino acids. CDR3 in amino acids: CASSLPQDTQYF. As DNA, the CDR3 is TGCGCCAGCAGCTTGCCTCAAGATACGCAGTATTTT.

The CDR3 region is CATSRAGDYQETQYF. CDR3 coding DNA: TGTGCCACCAGCAGGGCCGGGGACTACCAAGAGACCCAGTACTTC. V usage is TRBV15 and J usage is TRBJ2-5; the D gene is possibly TRBD2 (6 bases). V lost 3 bases and J lost 0, with 11 bases in between. The CDR3 has 15 amino acids. Germline V gene lookup returns CDR1 LNHNV and CDR2 YYDKDF (reference sequence).

As concerns this clone: One end of the junction fails to match germline, which may point to a read error. The rearrangement uses TRBV7-2 and TRBJ2-1, with 13 positions matching TRBD2. The CDR3 runs 15 residues. CDR1 is SGHTA, CDR2 FQGNSA, per germline. The CDR3 bases are TGTGCCAGCAGCTTAGAAGTGGGACTAGCGGGACGTCTAATCTTC. Its translation is CASSLEVGLAGRLIF.

The rearrangement joins TRBV27 to TRBJ2-7; D not resolved. The CDR3 runs 14 residues. Deletions cut 5 bases from V and 3 bases from J, with 14 bases between. In germline, CDR1 is MNHEY, CDR2 SMNVEV (reference sequence). CDR3 residues: CASSLDSYGYEQYF. CDR3 sequence (DNA): TGTGCCAGCAGTCTTGACTCCTACGGCTACGAGCAGTACTTC.

The genes are TRBV19 and TRBJ1-1; possible D gene TRBD1, 5 bases. The germline V and J ends were trimmed by 10 bases and 2 bases, with 14 bases remaining between them. Per germline, CDR1 LNHDA and CDR2 SQIVND (reference sequence). The CDR3 has 13 residues. The CDR3 region has the DNA TGTGCCACCAACCTCAGGGAAAACACTGAAGCTTTCTTT. Residues: CATNLRENTEAFF.

The chain couples TRBV7-2 to TRBJ2-7; 11 nucleotides agree with TRBD2. J was trimmed by 1 base and V by 5 bases; bases with no gene match: 4. The germline V gene encodes CDR1 SGHTA and CDR2 FQGNSA. This CDR3 contains 15 residues. The CDR3 region is CASSRTSGSSYEQYF. The CDR3 region has the DNA TGTGCCAGCAGCAGAACTAGCGGGAGTTCCTACGAGCAGTACTTC.

The chain uses TRBV18 and TRBJ1-4; D may be TRBD1 (5 bases). The ends were cut back, 1 base at V and 7 bases at J, with 10 bases in the middle. The CDR3 length is 14 residues. Germline CDR1 KGHSH, CDR2 LQKENI. The CDR3 DNA reads as TGTGCCAGCTCACCACGGGACTTCGGTGAAAAACTGTTTTTT. Translation: CASSPRDFGEKLFF.

J is TRBJ2-1 and V is TRBV19; possible D gene TRBD2, 6 bases. Trimming took off 3 bases at V and 0 bases at J, with 9 bases between the two ends. This CDR3 contains 15 residues. CDR1 is LNHDA and CDR2 is SQIVND in the germline V gene (reference sequence). The CDR3 DNA reads as TGTGCCAGTAGTATTTCTAGCGTCTCCTACAATGAGCAGTTCTTC. Translating it yields CASSISSVSYNEQFF.

The chain combines TRBV7-2 with TRBJ1-2; a weak D match, TRBD1 (6 bases). V lost 3 bases to trimming and J lost 2 bases, with 10 bases between them. Germline V gene data show CDR1 as SGHTA and CDR2 as FQGNSA. This CDR3 is 14 amino acids long. The CDR3 sequence is CASSLGRGNYGYTF. The CDR3 DNA reads TGTGCCAGCAGCTTGGGCAGGGGAAACTATGGCTACACCTTC.